These 14 T cell receptor beta chains came from one sample sequenced in a study of blood T cell repertoires in COVID-19. Using immunoSEQ multiplex PCR, the repertoire was profiled, and TCRdb retains in-frame clones only, with some absent. The repertoire holds 20,000 to 25,000 clones, with about nine tenths as singletons. The sample comprised peripheral blood. Receptors originate from a human donor with active COVID-19. The donor label of this sample is uncertain.

This rearrangement joins TRBV15 to TRBJ2-7, with TRBD1 matching 7 bases. Germline V gives CDR1 LNHNV, CDR2 YYDKDF (reference sequence). This CDR3 is built from 14 residues. The trim removed 0 bases at V and 4 bases at J, leaving 3 bases unmatched. CDR3 region: CATSREGTEYEQYF. Written as DNA, the CDR3 is TGTGCCACCAGCAGAGAGGGGACAGAATACGAGCAGTACTTC. Full variable domain (rest looked up from reference TRBV15 and TRBJ2-7): DAMVIQNPRYQVTQFGKPVTLSCSQTLNHNVMYWYQQKSSQAPKLLFHYYDKDFNNEADTPDNFQSRRPNTSFCFLDIRSPGLGDTAMYLCATSREGTEYEQYFGPGTRLTVT.

The chain combines TRBV5-1 with TRBJ2-7, with 11 bases aligning to TRBD1. The CDR3 is made up of 14 amino acids. Germline values: CDR1 SGHRS, CDR2 YFSETQ. Trimming removed 4 bases from V and 3 bases from J; junction bases left unmatched: 3. The CDR3 loop reads CASSRDRGGYEQYF. The CDR3 region has the DNA TGCGCCAGCAGCCGGGACAGGGGGGGCTACGAGCAGTACTTC.

The genes are TRBV11-2 and TRBJ1-2, with D uncertain. Germline V gene data show CDR1 as SGHAT and CDR2 as FQNNGV. The ends were cut back, 3 bases at V and 0 bases at J, with 8 bases in the middle. The CDR3 loop spans 14 amino acids. DNA of the CDR3: TGTGCCAGCAGCTTCGACATGGCTAACTATGGCTACACCTTC. Its protein product is CASSFDMANYGYTF.

The V gene is TRBV7-3, the J gene TRBJ2-7; maybe TRBD2 (6 bases). The germline V gene encodes CDR1 SGHTA and CDR2 FQGTGA. V dropped 5 bases and J dropped 3 bases, with 11 bases sitting between them. This CDR3 region has 13 residues. CDR3 bases: TGTGCCAGCAGCGTTACCGGGAGCTACGAGCAGTACTTC. Its translation is CASSVTGSYEQYF.

J is TRBJ2-1 and V is TRBV6-6; D perhaps matches TRBD1 (6 bases). The CDR3 has 12 amino acids. V lost 6 bases and J lost 8, with 11 bases in between. Per the germline V gene, CDR1 is MNHNY and CDR2 is SVGAGI (reference sequence). The DNA of the CDR3 is TGTGCCAGCAGCCGCGCAGGGGATGAGCAGTTCTTC. As protein: CASSRAGDEQFF.

V is TRBV6-1 and J is TRBJ1-4; perhaps TRBD1 as D (5 bases). Trimming shortened V by 2 bases and J by 0 bases, and 10 bases separated the two germline ends. This CDR3 has 16 amino acids. In germline, CDR1 is MNHNS, CDR2 SASEGT. CDR3 bases: TGTGCCAGCAGTGAACTGGGGCCGGCAACTAATGAAAAACTGTTTTTT. Encoded protein: CASSELGPATNEKLFF.

This clone has a handful of counts. This chain connects TRBV5-1 to TRBJ2-5; possible D gene TRBD2, 6 bases. The CDR3 is 15 residues long. Germline CDR1 is SGHRS and CDR2 is YFSETQ. The V end lost 0 bases, the J end lost 0 bases, and 9 bases lay between the germline ends. CDR3 region: CASSLVGDYQETQYF. CDR3 DNA: TGCGCCAGCAGCTTGGTGGGGGACTACCAAGAGACCCAGTACTTC. The full variable domain, completed using reference TRBV5-1 and TRBJ2-5, is KAGVTQTPRYLIKTRGQQVTLSCSPISGHRSVSWYQQTPGQGLQFLFEYFSETQRNKGNFPGRFSGRQFSNSRSEMNVSTLELGDSALYLCASSLVGDYQETQYFGPGTRLLVL.

This chain joins TRBV27 and TRBJ1-2; 7 nucleotides line up with TRBD1. There are 15 residues in the CDR3. V was clipped by 0 bases and J by 13 bases; unmatched bases: 14. Germline loops: CDR1 MNHEY, CDR2 SMNVEV (reference sequence). This chain's CDR3 is CASSLSIRDSQALTF. The CDR3 coding sequence is TGTGCCAGCAGTTTATCGATACGGGACAGCCAGGCCCTCACCTTC.

The chain has TRBV5-6 and TRBJ2-1, with D perhaps matching TRBD2 (6 bases). From germline, CDR1 is SGHDT and CDR2 YYEEEE. Deletions cut 2 bases from V and 12 bases from J, with 15 bases between. The CDR3 runs 13 residues. This CDR3 reads CASSLWGETRQFF. DNA for the CDR3: TGTGCCAGCAGCTTATGGGGCGAGACTAGGCAGTTCTTC.

The rearrangement uses TRBV7-2 and TRBJ2-3; D not certain. Germline assignment: CDR1 SGHTA and CDR2 FQGNSA. This CDR3 has 13 residues. V gave up 1 base and J gave up 4 bases, with 6 bases separating them. CDR3 DNA: TGTGCCAGCAGCTTAGGTCTCTCAGATACGCAGTATTTT. Translation: CASSLGLSDTQYF. Using reference TRBV7-2 and TRBJ2-3 for the parts outside the CDR3, the full variable domain is GAGVSQSPSNKVTEKGKDVELRCDPISGHTALYWYRQSLGQGLEFLIYFQGNSAPDKSGLPSDRFSAERTGGSVSTLTIQRTQQEDSAVYLCASSLGLSDTQYFGPGTRLTVL.

The chain recombines TRBV9 with TRBJ2-7; 11 bases map to TRBD1. The V gene end was trimmed by 0 bases and the J gene end by 7 bases; junction bases not matched to a gene: 6. From germline, CDR1 is SGDLS and CDR2 YYNGEE. This CDR3 region has 15 residues. In nucleotides, the CDR3 is TGTGCCAGCAGCGTAGCTGGACAGGGGGCTAGTGAGCAGTACTTC. Translated: CASSVAGQGASEQYF.

This chain links TRBV10-3 with TRBJ1-6, with 7 nucleotides matching TRBD1. Germline values: CDR1 ENHRY, CDR2 SYGVKD. Trimming removed 0 bases from V and 9 bases from J; junction bases left unmatched: 14. The length of the CDR3 is 18 residues. CDR3 loop: CAISESSRGPTPGSPLHF. The CDR3 DNA reads TGTGCCATCAGTGAGTCGTCTAGGGGGCCCACCCCTGGTTCACCCCTCCACTTT.

The chain is built from TRBV3-1 (or the pseudogene TRBV3-2) and TRBJ2-7; 9 positions match TRBD1. Losses at the gene ends were 1 base for V and 6 bases for J; bases not matched to a gene: 7. CDR3 size: 15 residues. Germline V gives CDR1 LGHDT, CDR2 YNNKEL (reference sequence). In DNA, the CDR3 is TGTGCCAGCAGCCAAGGACAGGGGGGGGTCGGCGAGCAGTACTTC. It is translated as CASSQGQGGVGEQYF.

This chain joins TRBV9 and TRBJ2-1; possible D gene TRBD2, 5 bases. Trimming removed 4 bases at V and 9 bases at J, with 17 bases between. The CDR3 spans 14 residues. Germline V CDR1 and CDR2: SGDLS, YYNGEE. Here the CDR3 reads CASSPVTRIGEQFF. As DNA, the CDR3 is TGTGCCAGCAGCCCCGTCACTAGGATTGGTGAGCAGTTCTTC.